These 17 T cell receptor beta chains were sequenced from one sample in a study of early T cells in non-severe SARS-CoV-2 infection. One entry per CDR3 protein results from TCRdb running MiXCR on the 5' RACE reads. The repertoire holds around 93,000 distinct CDR3 sequences, with 10% to 15% as singletons. The sample here was whole blood, taken at baseline. These receptors all come from an adult who was a healthcare worker with PCR-confirmed SARS-CoV-2 infection or an uninfected control (not recorded which).

This clonotype was observed a few times. CDR3 loop: CASSLSGPSQGFSWTDTQYF. The CDR3 DNA follows: TGTGCCAGCAGTTTATCGGGTCCATCCCAGGGGTTCTCGTGGACAGATACGCAGTATTTT. The V and J genes are TRBV27 and TRBJ2-3, with TRBD1 as a possible D gene (6 bases). Per the germline V gene, CDR1 is MNHEY and CDR2 is SMNVEV (reference sequence). This CDR3 has 20 residues. Between the trimmed V and J ends, which lost 0 bases and 3 bases, there was a span of 25 bases.

In its sample, this clonotype was seen many times. The J gene is TRBJ2-7, the V gene TRBV4-1, with TRBD1 matching over 9 bases. Germline CDR1 is MGHRA and CDR2 is YSYEKL. This CDR3 comprises 14 residues. Unmatched junction bases numbered 4, after V lost 5 bases and J lost 2 bases. The CDR3 loop is CASSRDRVAYEQYF. For the CDR3, the DNA is TGCGCCAGCAGCAGGGACAGGGTCGCCTACGAGCAGTACTTC.

This clonotype was counted many times. The chain joins TRBV5-4 to TRBJ2-3, with 8 bases aligning to TRBD1. V was clipped by 0 bases and J by 4 bases; unmatched bases: 7. CDR3 size: 16 residues. Germline lookup yields CDR1 SGHNT and CDR2 YYREEE (reference sequence). CDR3 in DNA: TGTGCCAGCAGCTTGGCCGGGACAGGCCCCTCAGATACGCAGTATTTT. Translated, it gives CASSLAGTGPSDTQYF.

The rearrangement links TRBV2 to TRBJ2-6; possible D gene TRBD2, 5 bases. CDR1 is SNHLY and CDR2 is FYNNEI in the germline V gene. This CDR3 region has 12 residues. CDR3 bases: TGTGCTTTGGCGGGCGGGGCCAACGTCCTGACTTTC. This codes for CALAGGANVLTF.

This clonotype has at least ten counts. V and J are TRBV20-1 and TRBJ2-1; the D gene is possibly TRBD2 (6 bases). This CDR3 contains 14 residues. Germline CDR1 reads DFQATT; CDR2 reads SNEGSKA (reference sequence). With 1 base removed from V and 0 bases from J, the gap between germline ends came to 7 bases. CDR3 sequence (DNA): TGCAGTGCTAGAGGGACTATCTCCTACAATGAGCAGTTCTTC. The encoded protein is CSARGTISYNEQFF.

Only a few counts were recorded for this clonotype. The rearrangement links TRBV7-9 to TRBJ2-1; 8 bases are a match to TRBD2. There are 16 residues in the CDR3. Germline CDR1 SEHNR, CDR2 FQNEAQ (reference sequence). With 5 bases clipped from V and 4 bases from J, the junction kept 10 bases outside the gene matches. The CDR3 DNA reads as TGTGCCAGCAGCCGGCTCACTAGCGGATTATACAATGAGCAGTTCTTC. This translates into CASSRLTSGLYNEQFF.

Here the CDR3 reads CASSLKPRDTQYF. The CDR3 region has the DNA TGTGCCAGCAGCTTAAAGCCCCGGGATACGCAGTATTTT. The rearrangement links TRBV11-2 to TRBJ2-3, with no clear D. Trimming left V 2 bases short and J 6 bases short, with 9 bases between. Germline V CDR1 and CDR2: SGHAT, FQNNGV. This CDR3 contains 13 residues.

This clonotype was counted between two and nine times. This chain joins TRBV27 and TRBJ1-6; D is uncertain. V lost 4 bases and J 14 bases, leaving 30 bases between the germline ends. Germline V lookup: CDR1 MNHEY, CDR2 SMNVEV (reference sequence). There are 18 residues in the CDR3. In DNA, the CDR3 is TGTGCCAGCAGTTCCCGCCGCGGGTGGACTCAGGAAATTCTAGCCCTCCACTTT. This translates into CASSSRRGWTQEILALHF.

This clonotype was seen only a few times. The rearrangement joins TRBV25-1 to TRBJ2-7, with TRBD2 matching 12 bases. This CDR3 has 17 residues. Losses at the gene ends were 4 bases for V and 4 bases for J; bases not matched to a gene: 11. Germline loops: CDR1 MGHDK, CDR2 SYGVNS. The CDR3 sequence is CASSGPSGRASRYEQYF. The CDR3 DNA is TGTGCCAGCAGTGGTCCTAGCGGGAGGGCCAGTCGGTACGAGCAGTACTTC.

The chain couples TRBV6-5 to TRBJ2-3; the D is unclear. V was clipped by 0 bases and J by 4 bases, with 5 bases between them. Germline CDR1 MNHEY, CDR2 SVGAGI. The CDR3 is made up of 13 amino acids. The CDR3 sequence: CASSYSSPDTQYF. The CDR3 DNA is TGTGCCAGCAGTTACTCATCGCCAGATACGCAGTATTTT.

This chain joins TRBV19 and TRBJ1-5, with 11 bases matching TRBD1. Trimming cost V 8 bases and J 5 bases; bases outside gene matches: 2. CDR1 and CDR2 (germline): LNHDA, SQIVND (reference sequence). This CDR3 is 13 amino acids long. The CDR3 nucleotides read TGTGCCAGTGGACAGGGGGCGCATCAGCCCCAGCATTTT. Its translation: CASGQGAHQPQHF.

The CDR3 region is CASSENRGAGGTDTQYF. In DNA, the CDR3 is TGCGCCAGCAGTGAGAATCGAGGGGCTGGAGGCACAGATACGCAGTATTTT. The rearrangement joins TRBV10-2 to TRBJ2-3; D possibly matches TRBD1 or TRBD2 (5 bases each). Germline values: CDR1 WSHSY, CDR2 SAAADI. The ends were cut back, 2 bases at V and 1 base at J, with 16 bases in the middle. The CDR3 runs to 17 residues.

This sequence joins TRBV11-3 and TRBJ2-3, with a tentative D call TRBD1 (6 bases). Trimming took off 0 bases at V and 6 bases at J, with 19 bases between the two ends. The CDR3 totals 17 residues. CDR1 SGHNT and CDR2 YENEEA come from the germline V gene. The CDR3 DNA reads TGTGCCAGCAGCTTAGATCGGCTCGGGCAGGGGAAGGATACGCAGTATTTT. Protein: CASSLDRLGQGKDTQYF.

The V call is TRBV5-4, the J call TRBJ2-5; 9 nucleotides match TRBD1. Germline V gene lookup returns CDR1 SGHNT and CDR2 YYREEE (reference sequence). The CDR3 sequence is 14 residues long. The V gene end was trimmed by 4 bases and the J gene end by 9 bases; junction bases not matched to a gene: 10. The CDR3 is CASSHRDREGSQYF. CDR3 DNA sequence: TGTGCCAGCAGCCACCGGGACAGGGAAGGGTCCCAGTACTTC.

The sample holds a few counts of this clonotype. The genes are TRBV6-5 and TRBJ2-7; TRBD2 agrees at 12 bases. This CDR3 spans 16 amino acids. Germline trimming cut 0 bases from V and 2 bases from J; bases unmatched to any gene: 2. Germline CDR1 and CDR2: MNHEY and SVGAGI. The CDR3 spells CASSYSGLAGAYEQYF. As DNA, the CDR3 is TGTGCCAGCAGTTACTCGGGACTAGCGGGCGCCTACGAGCAGTACTTC.

The chain uses TRBV7-9 and TRBJ2-6; D is ambiguous. The CDR3 runs to 13 residues. CDR1 is SEHNR, CDR2 FQNEAQ, per germline (reference sequence). V was clipped by 1 base and J by 11 bases, with 9 bases between them. CDR3 nucleotides: TGTGCCAGCAGCTTAGATGACTCCTACGTCCTGACTTTC. This codes for CASSLDDSYVLTF.

In its sample, this clonotype was seen a few times. The chain uses TRBV12-3 or TRBV12-4 and TRBJ1-2; possible D gene TRBD1, 5 bases. This CDR3 spans 13 amino acids. With 1 base removed from V and 7 bases from J, the gap between germline ends came to 10 bases. The CDR3 loop reads CASSLGGGAGYTF. The CDR3 nucleotides read TGTGCCAGCAGTTTAGGGGGAGGGGCTGGCTACACCTTC.